Below, 19 T cell receptor beta chains from the same sample are listed, as sequenced in a study of PD-1 blockade in classical Hodgkin lymphoma. The patients all showed relapse after autologous stem cell transplantation, while their brentuximab vedotin exposure varied. Repertoires were generated with immunoSEQ multiplex PCR, while TCRdb's copy carries only in-frame clones and drops some. This sample has nearly 60,000 clones, with approximately 90% found just once. The sequencing here drew on peripheral blood mononuclear cells (PBMCs), taken before the second cycle of nivolumab. The source of these receptors is a human donor with classical Hodgkin lymphoma.

This clone was recorded once. This chain joins TRBV19 and TRBJ2-1; perhaps TRBD2 as D (6 bases). The V gene's germline CDR1 is LNHDA and CDR2 SQIVND (reference sequence). The CDR3 has 13 residues. Trimming left V 4 bases short and J 6 bases short, with 10 bases between. CDR3 coding DNA: TGTGCCAGTAGTAACCAGCGGGTCAATGAGCAGTTCTTC. It yields the protein CASSNQRVNEQFF. Combining the CDR3 with reference TRBV19 and TRBJ2-1 gives the whole variable domain DGGITQSPKYLFRKEGQNVTLSCEQNLNHDAMYWYRQDPGQGLRLIYYSQIVNDFQKGDIAEGYSVSREKKESFPLTVTSAQKNPTAFYLCASSNQRVNEQFFGPGTRLTVL.

This sequence joins TRBV6-5 and TRBJ2-2; D might be TRBD2 (5 bases). Per germline, CDR1 MNHEY and CDR2 SVGAGI. This CDR3 has 15 residues. The germline V and J ends were trimmed by 0 bases and 7 bases, with 12 bases remaining between them. In DNA, the CDR3 is TGTGCCAGCAGTTACTCGTCGGGGAATAACGGGGAGCTGTTTTTT. It codes for CASSYSSGNNGELFF.

CDR3 region: CASSRTIPDSIGEYF. The CDR3 DNA sequence: TGTGCCAGCAGTCGGACCATCCCAGACAGCATCGGAGAGTACTTC. The chain links TRBV27 to TRBJ2-7; TRBD1 might be the D (5 bases). Germline lookup yields CDR1 MNHEY and CDR2 SMNVEV (reference sequence). The CDR3 has 15 amino acids. Trimming took 5 bases from V and 11 from J, leaving 25 bases between them.

This rearrangement joins TRBV11-3 to TRBJ2-1, with 15 bases lining up with TRBD2. Germline V gene lookup returns CDR1 SGHNT and CDR2 YENEEA. The J segment lost 6 bases and the V segment lost 3 bases, leaving 3 bases of the junction unmatched. CDR3 length: 16 amino acids. The CDR3 region is CASSFGTSGGSNEQFF. For the CDR3, the DNA is TGTGCCAGCAGCTTCGGGACTAGCGGGGGGTCCAATGAGCAGTTCTTC.

The chain carries TRBV19 and TRBJ2-4; maybe TRBD1 (5 bases). In germline, CDR1 is LNHDA, CDR2 SQIVND (reference sequence). The CDR3 is made up of 15 amino acids. Trimming removed 6 bases at V and 4 bases at J, with 16 bases between. The CDR3 coding sequence is TGTGCCAGTAGCCCACGTGGCGACAGTAAAAACATTCAGTACTTC. This translates into CASSPRGDSKNIQYF.

This clone appeared once. This chain links TRBV5-1 with TRBJ1-1; the D gene is possibly TRBD1 (6 bases). Trimming pared 4 bases from V and 5 bases from J, leaving 18 bases between. In germline, CDR1 is SGHRS, CDR2 YFSETQ. The CDR3 is 15 residues long. The CDR3 bases are TGCGCCAGCAGCCATCGAGAACAGGGAGGAACTGAAGCTTTCTTT. Protein: CASSHREQGGTEAFF.

This chain uses TRBV7-3 with TRBJ2-5, with D possibly TRBD1 on 5 matching bases. This CDR3 spans 15 amino acids. Germline CDR1 and CDR2: SGHTA and FQGTGA. The V end lost 1 base, the J end lost 5 bases, and 14 bases lay between the germline ends. CDR3 sequence: CASSLSGALRETQYF. As DNA, the CDR3 is TGTGCCAGCAGCTTAAGTGGGGCGCTCAGGGAGACCCAGTACTTC.

This sequence joins TRBV4-2 and TRBJ2-3; 7 positions match TRBD2. The CDR3 spans 15 residues. V was pared by 9 bases and J by 4 bases, with 13 bases of the junction left unmatched. Per the germline V gene, CDR1 is LGHNA and CDR2 is YNFKEQ. The CDR3 region has the DNA TGTGCCAGTGCAGGAGATAGGGAGGGTCCAGATACGCAGTATTTT. Translated, it gives CASAGDREGPDTQYF.

The chain combines TRBV9 with TRBJ2-1; D ambiguous. Per the germline V gene, CDR1 is SGDLS and CDR2 is YYNGEE. This CDR3 region has 15 residues. V was shortened by 0 bases and J by 3 bases, with 10 bases between the two germline ends. DNA of the CDR3: TGTGCCAGCAGCGTAGGGCCTAGAGGCTACAATGAGCAGTTCTTC. Residues: CASSVGPRGYNEQFF.

This rearrangement joins TRBV10-3 to TRBJ2-3; D is unresolved. The CDR3 loop spans 12 amino acids. The germline V and J ends were trimmed by 7 bases and 1 base, with 6 bases remaining between them. Germline assignment: CDR1 ENHRY and CDR2 SYGVKD. CDR3 residues: CAIIRRTDTQYF. CDR3 DNA: TGTGCCATCATCAGGCGCACAGATACGCAGTATTTT.

This chain joins TRBV5-8 and TRBJ2-5, with 9 bases fitting TRBD2. Germline assignment: CDR1 SGHTS and CDR2 YDEGEE. This CDR3 region has 19 residues. With V trimmed by 3 bases and J by 0 bases, 15 bases remained unmatched. CDR3 region: CASSSSGGGLAGYQETQYF. The DNA for the CDR3 is TGTGCCAGCAGCTCGTCCGGGGGAGGTCTAGCGGGATACCAAGAGACCCAGTACTTC.

As regards this clone: This sample also contains other DNA sequences that code for the same CDR3. For the CDR3, the DNA is TGTGCCAGTAGCCCCGGAACGGTGAACACTGAAGCTTTCTTT. This sequence encodes CASSPGTVNTEAFF. The genes are TRBV19 and TRBJ1-1; no firm D call. V was clipped by 6 bases and J by 0 bases, with 11 bases between them. The CDR3 is made up of 14 amino acids. Per the germline V gene, CDR1 is LNHDA and CDR2 is SQIVND (reference sequence).

The CDR3 spells CASSEWDGSYEQYF. CDR3 nucleotide sequence: TGTGCCAGCAGTGAATGGGACGGATCCTACGAGCAGTACTTC. The chain employs TRBV25-1 and TRBJ2-7; perhaps D is TRBD1 or TRBD2 (5 bases each). V was cut by 1 base and J by 1 base, with 8 bases left in between. The germline gives CDR1 MGHDK, CDR2 SYGVNS. The CDR3 spans 14 residues.

CDR3 coding DNA: TGTGCCAGCAGGGGGACAGGGACACGAAATCAGCCCCAGCATTTT. It encodes CASRGTGTRNQPQHF. This chain connects TRBV2 to TRBJ1-5; 9 bases are a match to TRBD1. Trimming cost V 6 bases and J 4 bases; bases outside gene matches: 7. Germline assignment: CDR1 SNHLY and CDR2 FYNNEI. This CDR3 is 15 amino acids long.

This rearrangement joins TRBV6-5 to TRBJ2-2; a possible D gene is TRBD2 (5 bases). Per germline, CDR1 MNHEY and CDR2 SVGAGI. The CDR3 spans 15 residues. Trimming left V 2 bases short and J 4 bases short, with 11 bases between. CDR3 DNA sequence: TGTGCCAGCAGTTACGGGCTAGCCCTCACCGGGGAGCTGTTTTTT. This gives the protein CASSYGLALTGELFF.

The DNA of the CDR3 is TGTGCCAGCACCGGGCTAGCGGGAGCCACCGGGGAGCTGTTTTTT. This gives the protein CASTGLAGATGELFF. The chain carries TRBV5-6 and TRBJ2-2, with 10 bases lining up with TRBD2. The trim removed 6 bases at V and 4 bases at J, leaving 6 bases unmatched. The CDR3 is 15 residues long. CDR1 and CDR2 from the germline V gene are SGHDT and YYEEEE.

The gene calls are TRBV30 and TRBJ1-1, with 10 bases aligning to TRBD1. The J segment lost 3 bases and the V segment lost 8 bases, leaving 9 bases of the junction unmatched. Germline-derived CDR1 and CDR2 are GTSNPN and SVGIG (reference sequence). The CDR3 runs to 14 residues. In nucleotides, the CDR3 is TGTGCCCGAGACAGGGGGCTGGGTGACACTGAAGCTTTCTTT. Translated, it gives CARDRGLGDTEAFF.

The J gene is TRBJ2-2, the V gene TRBV18; D is undetermined. V lost 1 base, J lost 1 base, and 10 bases lay in between. CDR1 is KGHSH and CDR2 is LQKENI in the germline V gene. The CDR3 totals 16 residues. As DNA, the CDR3 is TGTGCCAGCTCACCACGTGGAATGGGGAACACCGGGGAGCTGTTTTTT. Amino acid sequence: CASSPRGMGNTGELFF.

J is TRBJ2-6 and V is TRBV30; D is possibly TRBD1 or TRBD2 (6 bases each). The CDR3 consists of 16 residues. Trimming cost V 2 bases and J 0 bases, with 11 bases left between them. Germline CDR1 GTSNPN, CDR2 SVGIG (reference sequence). CDR3 DNA: TGTGCCTGGAGTCGGGGGCTTAGCTCTGGGGCCAACGTCCTGACTTTC. It specifies CAWSRGLSSGANVLTF.